This T cell receptor (beta chain) stems from a study of blood T cell repertoires in COVID-19. Study as a whole: Sample material is recorded as cDNA or gDNA derived from T cells, B-cell-depleted T cells, or PBMCs.

The germline CDR1 and CDR2 sequences are MNHEY and SMNVEV (reference sequence). Trimming shortened V by 1 base and J by 3 bases, and 16 bases separated the two germline ends. The length of the CDR3 is 17 residues. Assay used: immunoSEQ multiplex PCR; TCRdb lists only in-frame clones, some missing. The sample comprises about 250,000 clones, 87% of which are singletons, and 3% to 3.5% rests with the top ten. Material: peripheral blood. This chain connects TRBV27 to TRBJ1-5; D gene ambiguous. This TCR was sampled from a man between 18 and 35 years old with active or convalescent COVID-19. This CDR3 is CASSLFQSLEFNQPQHF. The CDR3 region has the DNA TGTGCCAGCAGTTTATTCCAGTCTCTTGAATTCAATCAGCCCCAGCATTTT.